The rows below give T cell receptor beta chains drawn from one sample of a study of blood T cell repertoires in COVID-19. The assay was immunoSEQ multiplex PCR, and TCRdb's table has in-frame clones only and misses some. Among around 110,000 clones listed, about 80% were seen once. Input material: peripheral blood. Receptors were obtained from a woman aged 55 to 70 with acute or convalescent COVID-19. Both conserved end residues are part of each CDR3. The D gene is left open where the match is weak. Not all rows give a size; the values are once, few, many and, for expanded clones, a class.

size	V	D	J	DNA	CDR3
once	TRBV5-1	NA	TRBJ1-1	TGCGCCAGCAGCGCTGGAACGGGGGGCACTGAAGCTTTCTTT	CASSAGTGGTEAFF
NA	TRBV30	TRBD1	TRBJ1-2	TGTGCCTGGAGGGGACAGGGAGCTAACTATGGCTACACCTTC	CAWRGQGANYGYTF
once	TRBV11-2	NA	TRBJ2-7	TGTGCCAGCAGCGTAAACAGGGTGGCCTACGAGCAGTACTTC	CASSVNRVAYEQYF
NA	TRBV7-9	NA	TRBJ1-1	TGTGCCAGCAGCCTCATCGCCGGGGGGAACACTGAAGCTTTCTTT	CASSLIAGGNTEAFF
NA	TRBV3-1/TRBV3-2	TRBD1	TRBJ2-4	TGTGCCAGCAGCCATTGGGCCAGGGGGCTTTCAGGCAAAAACATTCAGTACTTC	CASSHWARGLSGKNIQYF
NA	TRBV11-2	TRBD2	TRBJ2-3	TGTGCCAGCAGCTTCAGTCTAGCGGGCGTCGCAGATACGCAGTATTTT	CASSFSLAGVADTQYF
NA	TRBV3-1/TRBV3-2	NA	TRBJ2-5	TGTGCCAGCAGCCGGGAGGAGACCCAGTACTTC	CASSREETQYF
NA	TRBV3-1/TRBV3-2	NA	TRBJ2-7	TGTGCCAGCAGCCGAGCCCAGGGTTCCGAGCAGTACTTC	CASSRAQGSEQYF
NA	TRBV11-2	NA	TRBJ1-1	TGTGCCAGCAGCTTTTACCACGGAGCTTTCTTT	CASSFYHGAFF
few	TRBV5-1	TRBD1	TRBJ1-5	TGCGCCAGCAGCTTAGGACCACAGGGGCCCGGCAATCAGCCCCAGCATTTT	CASSLGPQGPGNQPQHF
few	TRBV19	TRBD1	TRBJ1-1	TGTGCCAGCAAGGACAGGGTAAGAGGGACTGAAGCTTTCTTT	CASKDRVRGTEAFF
NA	TRBV11-3	NA	TRBJ1-1	TGTGCCAGCAGCTTTGGACTCAACACTGAAGCTTTCTTT	CASSFGLNTEAFF
NA	TRBV25-1	NA	TRBJ1-5	TGTGCCAGCAGTGAACCCGAGTGGGCGCAGCCCCAGCATTTT	CASSEPEWAQPQHF
once	TRBV6-5	NA	TRBJ1-2	TGTGCCAGCACAGCCTTAGGGGTGAGCTATGGCTACACCTTC	CASTALGVSYGYTF
NA	TRBV2	TRBD1	TRBJ1-4	TGTGCCAGCAGTGATACGGGACAGTATAATGAAAAACTGTTTTTT	CASSDTGQYNEKLFF
NA	TRBV7-9	TRBD2	TRBJ2-1	TGTGCCAGCAGCCCCTCCACTTTAGCGGGAGGGAATATAAATGAGCAGTTCTTC	CASSPSTLAGGNINEQFF
NA	TRBV5-1	NA	TRBJ2-2	TGCGCCAGCAGCTTGGCCCAGGGGCCCGGGGAGCTGTTTTTT	CASSLAQGPGELFF
NA	TRBV5-1	TRBD2	TRBJ2-5	TGCGCCAGCAGCTCCCTCGTTGGGCGGGAGGGGCAGGGAGAGACCCAGTACTTC	CASSSLVGREGQGETQYF
NA	TRBV6-6	NA	TRBJ2-2	TGTGCCAGCAGCGGACTCTACACCGGGGAGCTGTTTTTT	CASSGLYTGELFF
NA	TRBV24-1	NA	TRBJ2-3	TGTGCCACCAGCAGGGGAGGGAGCACAGATACGCAGTATTTT	CATSRGGSTDTQYF
NA	TRBV11-1	TRBD1	TRBJ1-1	TGTGCCAGCAGCCAATGGACAGGCGCTACTTTT	CASSQWTGATF
NA	TRBV18	NA	TRBJ2-2	TGTGCCAGCCCGATCGGGGTATCCTCCAACACCGGGGAGCTGTTTTTT	CASPIGVSSNTGELFF
NA	TRBV28	NA	TRBJ1-5	TGTGCCAGCAGACCCGGACAAAGTCAGCCCCAGCATTTT	CASRPGQSQPQHF
NA	TRBV6-4	NA	TRBJ1-1	TGTGCCAGCAGTGACTCGGGGGGAGAGACTGAAGCTTTCTTT	CASSDSGGETEAFF
NA	TRBV9	TRBD1	TRBJ1-1	TGTGCCAGCAGCCCCTTCGGGACAGGGGCGGGGAACACTGAAGCTTTCTTT	CASSPFGTGAGNTEAFF
NA	TRBV5-1	TRBD2	TRBJ2-7	TGCGCCAGCAGCCCCCGACTAGCGGACAGCTCCTACGAGCAGTACTTC	CASSPRLADSSYEQYF
NA	TRBV2	TRBD1	TRBJ1-5	TGTGCCAGCGGGGACAGGGAGATTGGCAATCAGCCCCAGCATTTT	CASGDREIGNQPQHF
NA	TRBV5-1	TRBD2	TRBJ2-7	TGCGCCAGCAGCCGCACTTCGGGACTAGGGGGTTACGAGCAGTACTTC	CASSRTSGLGGYEQYF
few	TRBV27	TRBD1	TRBJ2-7	TGTGCCAGCAGTTTATTAGGGACAGGGGGTAGTGAGCAGTACTTC	CASSLLGTGGSEQYF
NA	TRBV27	NA	TRBJ2-5	TGTGCCAGCAGTTTATCGCGCAGGCACCAAGAGACCCAGTACTTC	CASSLSRRHQETQYF
NA	TRBV20-1	NA	TRBJ1-1	TGCAGTGCTAGAGATCGCAGTGAAGCTTTCTTT	CSARDRSEAFF
NA	TRBV5-1	NA	TRBJ1-4	TGCGCCAGCAGCTTACGGGGGGCGCAGGAAGAAAAACTGTTTTTT	CASSLRGAQEEKLFF
NA	TRBV6-1	NA	TRBJ1-4	TGTGCCAGCAGTGATCGGGCAACTAATGAAAAACTGTTTTTT	CASSDRATNEKLFF